This is a list of T cell receptor beta chains from one sample in a study of blood T cell repertoires in COVID-19. TCRdb's table, derived via immunoSEQ multiplex PCR, lists solely in-frame clones and lacks some. The sample includes around 84,000 clones, around 90% of them seen just once. The sequencing sample was made of peripheral blood. Source of these receptors: a man aged 45 to 65 with active COVID-19. CDR3s include the opening cysteine and the closing phenylalanine or tryptophan. Each record gives: V gene, clone size, J gene, D gene, CDR3 protein, CDR3 DNA. The D gene is left open where the match is weak. Only part of the rows carry a size: once, few, many, or a class if the clone is expanded.

V gene: TRBV24-1; clone size: .; J gene: TRBJ2-5; D gene: .; CDR3 protein: CATSRSRARKETQYF; CDR3 DNA: TGTGCCACCAGTAGAAGCAGAGCGAGAAAAGAGACCCAGTACTTC
V gene: TRBV11-3; clone size: .; J gene: TRBJ1-6; D gene: TRBD1; CDR3 protein: CASSLLAGTGNSPLHF; CDR3 DNA: TGTGCCAGCAGCTTATTGGCCGGGACAGGGAATTCACCCCTCCACTTT
V gene: TRBV28; clone size: .; J gene: TRBJ2-7; D gene: TRBD2; CDR3 protein: CASSFKRLADEQYF; CDR3 DNA: TGTGCCAGCAGTTTTAAGAGACTAGCGGACGAGCAGTACTTC
V gene: TRBV5-5; clone size: .; J gene: TRBJ2-2; D gene: .; CDR3 protein: CASRVVLGTGELFF; CDR3 DNA: TGTGCCAGTCGCGTGGTTCTCGGCACCGGGGAGCTGTTTTTT
V gene: TRBV7-2; clone size: .; J gene: TRBJ1-1; D gene: .; CDR3 protein: CASSPQTSTEFGTFF; CDR3 DNA: TGTGCCAGCAGCCCCCAGACCTCGACAGAATTTGGAACTTTCTTT
V gene: TRBV5-6; clone size: .; J gene: TRBJ1-3; D gene: TRBD1; CDR3 protein: CASNPIGGQGNTIYF; CDR3 DNA: TGTGCCAGCAACCCTATCGGAGGACAGGGCAACACCATATATTTT
V gene: TRBV6-6; clone size: .; J gene: TRBJ1-1; D gene: .; CDR3 protein: CASSYGQMNTEAFF; CDR3 DNA: TGTGCCAGCAGTTACGGACAGATGAACACTGAAGCTTTCTTT
V gene: TRBV25-1; clone size: .; J gene: TRBJ2-1; D gene: TRBD1; CDR3 protein: CATRGQVDEQFF; CDR3 DNA: TGTGCCACTCGGGGACAGGTTGATGAGCAGTTCTTC
V gene: TRBV28; clone size: few; J gene: TRBJ1-3; D gene: TRBD1; CDR3 protein: CASSPGGDSGNTIYF; CDR3 DNA: TGTGCCAGCAGTCCCGGAGGGGACAGCGGAAACACCATATATTTT
V gene: TRBV28; clone size: .; J gene: TRBJ2-5; D gene: .; CDR3 protein: CASSLGGAWETQYF; CDR3 DNA: TGTGCCAGCAGTTTAGGGGGGGCCTGGGAGACCCAGTACTTC
V gene: TRBV28; clone size: once; J gene: TRBJ1-6; D gene: .; CDR3 protein: CASSLGHYNSPLHF; CDR3 DNA: TGTGCCAGCAGTTTGGGACACTATAATTCACCCCTCCACTTT
V gene: TRBV7-3; clone size: .; J gene: TRBJ1-2; D gene: .; CDR3 protein: CASSSGVGYTF; CDR3 DNA: TGTGCCAGCAGCTCAGGGGTCGGCTACACCTTC
V gene: TRBV2; clone size: .; J gene: TRBJ2-1; D gene: .; CDR3 protein: CASSLGGTFGNEQFF; CDR3 DNA: TGTGCCAGCAGCTTAGGGGGTACATTCGGCAATGAGCAGTTCTTC
V gene: TRBV9; clone size: once; J gene: TRBJ2-3; D gene: .; CDR3 protein: CASSEKGGTDTQYF; CDR3 DNA: TGTGCCAGCAGCGAAAAGGGAGGCACAGATACGCAGTATTTT
V gene: TRBV28; clone size: .; J gene: TRBJ2-3; D gene: TRBD1; CDR3 protein: CASSRTGAGDTQYF; CDR3 DNA: TGTGCCAGCAGTCGGACAGGGGCAGGGGATACGCAGTATTTT
V gene: TRBV18; clone size: .; J gene: TRBJ1-3; D gene: .; CDR3 protein: CASSPRDSGNTIYF; CDR3 DNA: TGTGCCAGCTCGCCCCGGGACTCTGGAAACACCATATATTTT
V gene: TRBV4-3; clone size: .; J gene: TRBJ2-5; D gene: TRBD2; CDR3 protein: CASSQELAGGRGETQYF; CDR3 DNA: TGCGCCAGCAGCCAAGAACTAGCGGGGGGCCGGGGGGAGACCCAGTACTTC
V gene: TRBV28; clone size: .; J gene: TRBJ1-6; D gene: TRBD1; CDR3 protein: CASNRQGPGSPLHF; CDR3 DNA: TGTGCCAGCAACAGACAGGGCCCTGGTTCACCCCTCCACTTT
V gene: TRBV4-3; clone size: .; J gene: TRBJ1-4; D gene: .; CDR3 protein: CASSQAAAPNEKLFF; CDR3 DNA: TGCGCCAGCAGCCAAGCGGCGGCACCTAATGAAAAACTGTTTTTT
V gene: TRBV6-5; clone size: .; J gene: TRBJ2-5; D gene: .; CDR3 protein: CASSPSRWGGETQYF; CDR3 DNA: TGTGCCAGCAGTCCCTCCCGGTGGGGCGGAGAGACCCAGTACTTC
V gene: TRBV10-1; clone size: .; J gene: TRBJ2-1; D gene: .; CDR3 protein: CASSEAAGDEQFF; CDR3 DNA: TGCGCCAGCAGTGAGGCGGCAGGGGACGAGCAGTTCTTC
V gene: TRBV19; clone size: .; J gene: TRBJ1-5; D gene: TRBD1; CDR3 protein: CASSTTGVGQPQHF; CDR3 DNA: TGTGCCAGTAGTACCACAGGGGTAGGTCAGCCCCAGCATTTT
V gene: TRBV3-1/TRBV3-2; clone size: .; J gene: TRBJ2-1; D gene: TRBD2; CDR3 protein: CASSHGLAGVDEQFF; CDR3 DNA: TGTGCCAGCAGCCATGGGCTAGCGGGGGTGGATGAGCAGTTCTTC
V gene: TRBV18; clone size: .; J gene: TRBJ2-7; D gene: TRBD2; CDR3 protein: CASSPQQRGTYEQYF; CDR3 DNA: TGTGCCAGCTCACCACAGCAGCGGGGAACCTACGAGCAGTACTTC